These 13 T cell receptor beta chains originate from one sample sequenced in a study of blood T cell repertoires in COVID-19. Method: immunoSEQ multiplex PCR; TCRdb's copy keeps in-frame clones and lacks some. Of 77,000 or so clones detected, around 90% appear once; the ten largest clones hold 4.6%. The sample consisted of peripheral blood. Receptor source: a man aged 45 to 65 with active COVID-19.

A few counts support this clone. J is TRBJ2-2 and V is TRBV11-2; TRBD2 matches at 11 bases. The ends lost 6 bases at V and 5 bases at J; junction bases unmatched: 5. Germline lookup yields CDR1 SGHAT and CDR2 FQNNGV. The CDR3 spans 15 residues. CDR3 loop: CASSPPSGRTGELFF. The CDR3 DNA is TGTGCCAGCAGTCCCCCTAGCGGGAGGACCGGGGAGCTGTTTTTT.

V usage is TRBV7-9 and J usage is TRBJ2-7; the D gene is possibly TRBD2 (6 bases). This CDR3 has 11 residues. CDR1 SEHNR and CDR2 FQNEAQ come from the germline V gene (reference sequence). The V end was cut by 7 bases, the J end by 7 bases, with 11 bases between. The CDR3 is CASTWGGEQYF. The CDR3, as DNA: TGTGCCAGCACCTGGGGAGGAGAGCAGTACTTC.

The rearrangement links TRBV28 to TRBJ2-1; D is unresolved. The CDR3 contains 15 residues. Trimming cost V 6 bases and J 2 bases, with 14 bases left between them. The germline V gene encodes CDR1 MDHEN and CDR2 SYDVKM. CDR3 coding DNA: TGTGCCAGCAGCCCGGTTGAGGTCGCCTACAATGAGCAGTTCTTC. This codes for CASSPVEVAYNEQFF.

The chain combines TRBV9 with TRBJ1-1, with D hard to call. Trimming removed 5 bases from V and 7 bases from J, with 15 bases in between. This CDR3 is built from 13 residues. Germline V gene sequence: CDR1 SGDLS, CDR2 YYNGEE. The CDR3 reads CASSLGMKDEAFF. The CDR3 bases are TGTGCCAGCAGTCTCGGGATGAAGGATGAAGCTTTCTTT.

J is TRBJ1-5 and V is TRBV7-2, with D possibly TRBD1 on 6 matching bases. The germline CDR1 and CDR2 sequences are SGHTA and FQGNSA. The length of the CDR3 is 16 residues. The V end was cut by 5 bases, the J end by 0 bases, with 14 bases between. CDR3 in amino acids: CASSPQGPGSNQPQHF. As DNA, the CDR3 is TGTGCCAGCAGCCCCCAGGGGCCTGGTAGCAATCAGCCCCAGCATTTT. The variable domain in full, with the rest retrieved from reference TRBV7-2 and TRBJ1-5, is GAGVSQSPSNKVTEKGKDVELRCDPISGHTALYWYRQSLGQGLEFLIYFQGNSAPDKSGLPSDRFSAERTGGSVSTLTIQRTQQEDSAVYLCASSPQGPGSNQPQHFGDGTRLSIL.

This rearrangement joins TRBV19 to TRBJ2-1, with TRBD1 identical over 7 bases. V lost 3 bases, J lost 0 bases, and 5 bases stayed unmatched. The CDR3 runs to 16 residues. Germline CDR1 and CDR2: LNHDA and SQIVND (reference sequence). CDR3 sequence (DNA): TGTGCCAGTAGTATTTTGCCAGGGGGCTCCTACAATGAGCAGTTCTTC. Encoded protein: CASSILPGGSYNEQFF.

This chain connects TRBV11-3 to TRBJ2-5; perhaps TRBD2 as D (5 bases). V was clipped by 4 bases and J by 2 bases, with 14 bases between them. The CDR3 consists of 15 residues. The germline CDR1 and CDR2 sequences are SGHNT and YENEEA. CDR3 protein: CASSSAGMRQETQYF. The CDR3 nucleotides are TGTGCCAGCAGCTCGGCCGGGATGCGACAAGAGACCCAGTACTTC.

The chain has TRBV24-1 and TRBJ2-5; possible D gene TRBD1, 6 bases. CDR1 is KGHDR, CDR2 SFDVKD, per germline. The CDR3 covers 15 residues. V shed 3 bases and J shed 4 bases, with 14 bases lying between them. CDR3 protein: CATSDPTGLAETQYF. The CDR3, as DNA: TGTGCCACCAGTGATCCAACAGGGTTGGCAGAGACCCAGTACTTC.

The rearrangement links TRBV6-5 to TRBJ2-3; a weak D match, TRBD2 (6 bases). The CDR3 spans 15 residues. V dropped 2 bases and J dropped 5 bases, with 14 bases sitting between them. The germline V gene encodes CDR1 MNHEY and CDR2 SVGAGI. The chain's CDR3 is CASSYPGGPGDTQYF. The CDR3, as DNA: TGTGCCAGCAGTTACCCCGGGGGACCGGGAGATACGCAGTATTTT.

In nucleotides, the CDR3 is TGTGCCAGCAGCTTAGGTTCAGGGGGCAGGGGAGATACGCAGTATTTT. Translating gives CASSLGSGGRGDTQYF. The V and J genes are TRBV7-6 and TRBJ2-3, with 8 bases that match TRBD1. This CDR3 is built from 16 residues. Germline CDR1 SGHVS, CDR2 FNYEAQ. Trimming removed 1 base from V and 5 bases from J; junction bases left unmatched: 8.

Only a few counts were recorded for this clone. In nucleotides, the CDR3 is TGCGCCAGCAGCTCGGGACAGCCAAACACTGAAGCTTTCTTT. Its protein is CASSSGQPNTEAFF. The chain uses TRBV5-1 and TRBJ1-1; TRBD1 agrees at 7 bases. The CDR3 totals 14 residues. Germline loops: CDR1 SGHRS, CDR2 YFSETQ. V shed 3 bases and J 2 bases; nucleotides not matched to a gene: 4.

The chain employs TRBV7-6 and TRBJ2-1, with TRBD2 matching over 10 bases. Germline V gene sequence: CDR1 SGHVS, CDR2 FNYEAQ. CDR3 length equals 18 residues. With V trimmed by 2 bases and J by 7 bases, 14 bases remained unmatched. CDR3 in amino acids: CASSLRPSGRQGGNEQFF. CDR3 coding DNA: TGTGCCAGCAGCTTACGGCCTAGCGGGAGACAGGGAGGGAATGAGCAGTTCTTC.

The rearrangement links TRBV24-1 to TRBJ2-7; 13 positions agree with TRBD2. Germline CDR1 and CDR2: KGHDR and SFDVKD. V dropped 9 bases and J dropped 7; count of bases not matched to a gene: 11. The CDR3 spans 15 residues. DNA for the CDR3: TGTGCCACCCAAAATCCCGGGACTAGCGGGGCGGAGCAGTACTTC. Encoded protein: CATQNPGTSGAEQYF.